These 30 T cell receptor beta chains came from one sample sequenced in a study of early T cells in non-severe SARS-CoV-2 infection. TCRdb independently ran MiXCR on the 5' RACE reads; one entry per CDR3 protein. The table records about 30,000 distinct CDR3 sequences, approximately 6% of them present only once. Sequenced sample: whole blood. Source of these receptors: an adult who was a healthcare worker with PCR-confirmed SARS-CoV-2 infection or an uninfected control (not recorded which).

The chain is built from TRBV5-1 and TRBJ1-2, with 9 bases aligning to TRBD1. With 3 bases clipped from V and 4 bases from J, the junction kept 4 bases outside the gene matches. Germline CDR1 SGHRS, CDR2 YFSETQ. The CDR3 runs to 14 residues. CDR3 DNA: TGCGCCAGCAGCTCGGGACAGGGAAGCTATGGCTACACCTTC. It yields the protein CASSSGQGSYGYTF.

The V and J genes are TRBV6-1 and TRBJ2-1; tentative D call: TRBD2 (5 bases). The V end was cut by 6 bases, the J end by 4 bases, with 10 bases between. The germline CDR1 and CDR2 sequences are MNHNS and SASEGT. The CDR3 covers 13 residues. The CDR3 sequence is CASRSGIYNEQFF. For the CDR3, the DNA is TGTGCCAGCAGGAGCGGTATATACAATGAGCAGTTCTTC.

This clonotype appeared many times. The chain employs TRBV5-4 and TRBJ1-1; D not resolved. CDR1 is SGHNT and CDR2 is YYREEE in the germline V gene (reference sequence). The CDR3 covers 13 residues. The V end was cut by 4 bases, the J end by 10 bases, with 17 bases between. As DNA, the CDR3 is TGTGCCAGCAGCCCCCTTAGCCCGGAGGGAGCTTTCTTT. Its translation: CASSPLSPEGAFF.

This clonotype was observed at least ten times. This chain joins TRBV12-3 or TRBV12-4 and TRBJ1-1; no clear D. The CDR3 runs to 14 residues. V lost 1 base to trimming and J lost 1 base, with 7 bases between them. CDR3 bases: TGTGCCAGCAGTTTAGGACGTTCGAACACTGAAGCTTTCTTT. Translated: CASSLGRSNTEAFF.

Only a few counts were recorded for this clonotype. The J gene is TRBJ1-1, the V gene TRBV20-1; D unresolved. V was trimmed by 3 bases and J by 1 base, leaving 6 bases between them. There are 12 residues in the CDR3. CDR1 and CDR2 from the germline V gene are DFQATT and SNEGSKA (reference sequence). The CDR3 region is CSASDQNTEAFF. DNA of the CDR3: TGCAGTGCTAGCGACCAGAACACTGAAGCTTTCTTT.

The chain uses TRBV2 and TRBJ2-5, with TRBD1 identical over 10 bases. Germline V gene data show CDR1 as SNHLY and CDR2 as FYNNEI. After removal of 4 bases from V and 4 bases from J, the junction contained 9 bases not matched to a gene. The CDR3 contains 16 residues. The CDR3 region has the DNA TGTGCCAGCAGTGGACAGGGGGCGATAATAGGAGAGACCCAGTACTTC. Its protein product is CASSGQGAIIGETQYF. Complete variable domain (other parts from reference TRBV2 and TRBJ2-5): EPEVTQTPSHQVTQMGQEVILRCVPISNHLYFYWYRQILGQKVEFLVSFYNNEISEKSEIFDDQFSVERPDGSNFTLKIRSTKLEDSAMYFCASSGQGAIIGETQYFGPGTRLLVL.

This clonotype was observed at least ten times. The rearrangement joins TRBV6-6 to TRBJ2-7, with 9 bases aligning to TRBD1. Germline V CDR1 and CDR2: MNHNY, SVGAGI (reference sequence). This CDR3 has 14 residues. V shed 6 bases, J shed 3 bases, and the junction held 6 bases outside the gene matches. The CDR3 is CASRVGTGNYEQYF. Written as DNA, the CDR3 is TGTGCCAGCAGGGTTGGGACAGGGAACTACGAGCAGTACTTC.

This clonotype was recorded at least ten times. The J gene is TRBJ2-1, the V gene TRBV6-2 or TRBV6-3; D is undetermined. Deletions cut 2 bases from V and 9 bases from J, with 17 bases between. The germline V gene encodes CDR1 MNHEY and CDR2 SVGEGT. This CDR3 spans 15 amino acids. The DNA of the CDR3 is TGTGCCAGCAGTTACCCTAGGGCCGAAATAACTGAGCAGTTCTTC. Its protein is CASSYPRAEITEQFF.

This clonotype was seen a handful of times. The CDR3 protein is CASRAGQGSTAFF. The CDR3 coding sequence is TGTGCCAGCAGGGCGGGACAGGGTAGTACAGCTTTCTTT. The V gene is TRBV7-9, the J gene TRBJ1-1; 9 bases match TRBD1. CDR3 length: 13 residues. J gave up 10 bases and V 6 bases, and 9 bases lay outside the gene matches. CDR1 SEHNR and CDR2 FQNEAQ come from the germline V gene (reference sequence).

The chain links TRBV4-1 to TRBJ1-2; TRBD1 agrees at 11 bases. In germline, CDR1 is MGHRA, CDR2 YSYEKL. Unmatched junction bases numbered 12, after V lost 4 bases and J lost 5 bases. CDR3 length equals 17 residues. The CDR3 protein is CASSPSGQGALGYGYTF. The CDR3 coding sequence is TGCGCCAGCAGCCCTTCCGGACAGGGGGCGCTTGGATATGGCTACACCTTC.

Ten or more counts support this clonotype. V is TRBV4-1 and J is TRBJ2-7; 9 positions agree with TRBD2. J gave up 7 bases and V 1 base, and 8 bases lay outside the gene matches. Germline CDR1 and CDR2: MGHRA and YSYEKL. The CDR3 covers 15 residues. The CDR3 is CASSQGREGRGEQYF. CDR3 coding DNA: TGCGCCAGCAGCCAAGGGCGGGAGGGCCGCGGGGAGCAGTACTTC.

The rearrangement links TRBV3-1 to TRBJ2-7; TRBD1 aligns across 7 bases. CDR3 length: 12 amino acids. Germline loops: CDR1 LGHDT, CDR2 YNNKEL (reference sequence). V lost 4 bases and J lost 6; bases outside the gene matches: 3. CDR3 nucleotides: TGTGCCAGCAGCCGACAGGGTTTCGAGCAGTACTTC. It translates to CASSRQGFEQYF.

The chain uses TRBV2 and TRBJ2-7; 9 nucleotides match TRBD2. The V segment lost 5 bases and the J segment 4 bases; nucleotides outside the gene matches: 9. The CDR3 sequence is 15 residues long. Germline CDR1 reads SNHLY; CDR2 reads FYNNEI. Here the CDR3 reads CASSYLAGVGYEQYF. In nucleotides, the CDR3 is TGTGCCAGCAGTTACTTAGCGGGAGTGGGTTACGAGCAGTACTTC.

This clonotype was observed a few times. The CDR3 DNA is TGTGCCAGTAGTACGGGACTAGCGGGGCGCCCGAACACCGGGGAGCTGTTTTTT. It specifies CASSTGLAGRPNTGELFF. V usage is TRBV19 and J usage is TRBJ2-2, with 13 bases identical to TRBD2. The CDR3 sequence is 18 residues long. J gave up 0 bases and V 4 bases, and 5 bases lay outside the gene matches. In germline, CDR1 is LNHDA, CDR2 SQIVND (reference sequence).

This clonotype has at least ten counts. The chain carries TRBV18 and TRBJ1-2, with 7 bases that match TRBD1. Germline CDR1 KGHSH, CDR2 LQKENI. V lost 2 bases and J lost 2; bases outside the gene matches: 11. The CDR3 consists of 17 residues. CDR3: CASSPLEKIQGNYGYTF. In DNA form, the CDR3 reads TGTGCCAGCTCACCATTAGAGAAAATACAGGGGAACTATGGCTACACCTTC.

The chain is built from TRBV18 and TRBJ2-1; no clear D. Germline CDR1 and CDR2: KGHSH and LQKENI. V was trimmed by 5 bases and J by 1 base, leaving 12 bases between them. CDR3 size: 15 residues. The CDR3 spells CASSIDQSSYNEQFF. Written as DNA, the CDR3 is TGTGCCAGCTCAATCGACCAATCTTCCTACAATGAGCAGTTCTTC.

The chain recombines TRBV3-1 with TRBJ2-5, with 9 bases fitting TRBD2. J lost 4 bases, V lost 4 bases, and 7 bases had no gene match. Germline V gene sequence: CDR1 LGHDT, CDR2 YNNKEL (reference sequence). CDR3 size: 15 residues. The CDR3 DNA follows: TGTGCCAGCAGCCTAGGGGGACTAGCAGGAGAGACCCAGTACTTC. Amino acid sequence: CASSLGGLAGETQYF.

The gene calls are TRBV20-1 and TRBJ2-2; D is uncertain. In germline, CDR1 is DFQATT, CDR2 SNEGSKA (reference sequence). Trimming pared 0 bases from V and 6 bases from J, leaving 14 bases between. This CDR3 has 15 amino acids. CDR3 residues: CSARDKVLDSGELFF. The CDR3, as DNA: TGCAGTGCTAGAGATAAAGTCCTAGACTCCGGGGAGCTGTTTTTT.

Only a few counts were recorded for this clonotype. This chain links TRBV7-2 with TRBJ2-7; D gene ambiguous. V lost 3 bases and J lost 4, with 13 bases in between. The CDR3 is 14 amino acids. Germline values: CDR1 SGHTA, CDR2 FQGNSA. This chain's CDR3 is CASSLQSRSYEQYF. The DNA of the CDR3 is TGTGCCAGCAGCTTGCAGTCTCGCTCGTACGAGCAGTACTTC.

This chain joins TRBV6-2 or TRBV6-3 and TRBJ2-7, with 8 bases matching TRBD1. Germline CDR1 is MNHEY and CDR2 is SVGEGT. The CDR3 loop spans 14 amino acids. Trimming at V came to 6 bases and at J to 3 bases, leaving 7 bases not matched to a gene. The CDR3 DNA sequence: TGTGCCAGCAGAGGGGGACAGGTTCTCTACGAGCAGTACTTC. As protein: CASRGGQVLYEQYF.

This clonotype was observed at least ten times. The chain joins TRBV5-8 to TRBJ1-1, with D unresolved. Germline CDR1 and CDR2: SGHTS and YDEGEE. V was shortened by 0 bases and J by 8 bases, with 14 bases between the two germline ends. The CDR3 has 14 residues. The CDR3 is CASSLGATRMEAFF. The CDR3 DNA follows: TGTGCCAGCAGCTTGGGGGCCACACGAATGGAAGCTTTCTTT.

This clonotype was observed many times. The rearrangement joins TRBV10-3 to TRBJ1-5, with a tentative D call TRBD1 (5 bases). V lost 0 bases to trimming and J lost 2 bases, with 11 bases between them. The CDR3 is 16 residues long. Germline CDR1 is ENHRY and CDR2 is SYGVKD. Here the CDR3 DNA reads TGTGCCATCAGTGAGTCCCCACGGGGGGGCAATCAGCCCCAGCATTTT. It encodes CAISESPRGGNQPQHF.

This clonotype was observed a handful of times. The CDR3 loop is CASSLVGGSSYEQYF. CDR3 bases: TGTGCCAGCAGCTTGGTTGGAGGGTCGTCCTACGAGCAGTACTTC. The chain carries TRBV5-4 and TRBJ2-7, with D maybe TRBD2 (6 bases). CDR1 and CDR2 from the germline V gene are SGHNT and YYREEE (reference sequence). CDR3 length equals 15 residues. The ends were cut back, 0 bases at V and 1 base at J, with 11 bases in the middle.

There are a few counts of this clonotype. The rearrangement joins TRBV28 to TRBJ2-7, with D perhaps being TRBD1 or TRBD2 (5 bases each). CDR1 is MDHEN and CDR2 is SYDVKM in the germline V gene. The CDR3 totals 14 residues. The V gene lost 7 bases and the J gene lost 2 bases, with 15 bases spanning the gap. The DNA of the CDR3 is TGTGCCAGCACGCAGGGAGCAGGGCCCTACGAGCAGTACTTC. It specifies CASTQGAGPYEQYF.

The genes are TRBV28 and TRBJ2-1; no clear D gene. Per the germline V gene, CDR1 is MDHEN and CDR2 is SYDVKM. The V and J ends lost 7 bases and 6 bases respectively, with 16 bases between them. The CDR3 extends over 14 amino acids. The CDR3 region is CASITGPNGNEQFF. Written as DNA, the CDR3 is TGTGCCAGCATCACGGGCCCCAATGGCAATGAGCAGTTCTTC.

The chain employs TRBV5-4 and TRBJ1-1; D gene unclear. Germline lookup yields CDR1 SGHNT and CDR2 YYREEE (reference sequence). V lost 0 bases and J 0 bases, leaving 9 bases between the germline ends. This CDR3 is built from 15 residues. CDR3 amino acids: CASSLGAEMNTEAFF. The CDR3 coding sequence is TGTGCCAGCAGCTTGGGGGCGGAAATGAACACTGAAGCTTTCTTT.

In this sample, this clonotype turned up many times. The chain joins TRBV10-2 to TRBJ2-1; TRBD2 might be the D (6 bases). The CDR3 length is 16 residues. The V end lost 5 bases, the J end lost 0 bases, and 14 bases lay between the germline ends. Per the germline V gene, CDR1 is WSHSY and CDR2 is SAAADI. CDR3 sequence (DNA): TGCGCCAGCAGTTATGCGGGGACTGGCTCCTACAATGAGCAGTTCTTC. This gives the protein CASSYAGTGSYNEQFF.

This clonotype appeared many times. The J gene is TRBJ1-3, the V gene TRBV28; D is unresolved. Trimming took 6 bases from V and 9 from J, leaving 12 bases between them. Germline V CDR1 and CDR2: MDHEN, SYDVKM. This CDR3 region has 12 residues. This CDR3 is CASSPIRSTIYF. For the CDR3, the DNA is TGTGCCAGCAGCCCTATCCGTAGCACCATATATTTT.

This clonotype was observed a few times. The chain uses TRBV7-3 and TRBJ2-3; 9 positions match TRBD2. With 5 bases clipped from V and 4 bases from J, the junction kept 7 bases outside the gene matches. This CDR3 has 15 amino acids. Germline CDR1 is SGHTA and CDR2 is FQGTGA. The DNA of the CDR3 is TGTGCCAGCAGCGTGATTAGCGGGAGAGCAGATACGCAGTATTTT. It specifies CASSVISGRADTQYF.

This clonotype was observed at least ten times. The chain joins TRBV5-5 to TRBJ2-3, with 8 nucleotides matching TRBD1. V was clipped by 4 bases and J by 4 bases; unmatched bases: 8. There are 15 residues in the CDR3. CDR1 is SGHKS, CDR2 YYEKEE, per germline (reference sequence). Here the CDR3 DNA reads TGTGCCAGCAGCGGGGGCGCAGGGGGCCCAGATACGCAGTATTTT. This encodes CASSGGAGGPDTQYF.